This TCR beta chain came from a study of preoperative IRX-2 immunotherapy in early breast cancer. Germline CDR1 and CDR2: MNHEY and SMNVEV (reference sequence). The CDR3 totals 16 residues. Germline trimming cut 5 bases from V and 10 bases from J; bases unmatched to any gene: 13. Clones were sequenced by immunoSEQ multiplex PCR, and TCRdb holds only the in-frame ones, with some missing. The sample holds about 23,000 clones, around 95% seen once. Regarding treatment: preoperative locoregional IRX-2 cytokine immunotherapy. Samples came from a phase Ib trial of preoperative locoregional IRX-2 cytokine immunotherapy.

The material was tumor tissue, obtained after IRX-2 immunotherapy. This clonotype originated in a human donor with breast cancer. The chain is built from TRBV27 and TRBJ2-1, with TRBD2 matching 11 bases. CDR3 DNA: TGTGCCAGCAGTACCATAGCGGGGGGGCGGCCTAGGGAGCAGTTCTTC. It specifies CASSTIAGGRPREQFF.